This TCR beta chain stems from a study of T cells in Graves' hyperthyroidism and ophthalmopathy. This clonotype was recorded many times. An absence of ophthalmopathy progression within 18 months meant stable Graves' hyperthyroidism. Used for diagnoses were clinical symptoms, serum thyroxine and TRAb, thyroid ultrasound and orbital computed tomography. Amplification of TCR beta CDR3 regions was performed using RNA transcripts as template. Primed by the HTBI set, a first-round RT-PCR was run on the TCR CDR3. TCRdb reprocessed the multiplex PCR reads with MiXCR, giving one entry per CDR3 protein. The table lists 470,000 or so distinct CDR3 sequences, less than 25% of them singletons, with about 30% in the top ten. The CDR3 runs to 13 residues. Looked up from germline, CDR1 is DFQATT and CDR2 is SNEGSKA (reference sequence). The V and J ends lost 5 bases and 2 bases respectively, with 12 bases between them.

This clonotype was obtained from a man aged 18-30 years with Graves' hyperthyroidism. The chain is built from TRBV20-1 and TRBJ1-2, with D possibly being TRBD1 (5 bases). Material for sequencing was blood. The CDR3 spells CSAPSRENYGYTF. CDR3 DNA: TGCAGTGCTCCCTCCAGGGAAAACTATGGCTACACCTTC.